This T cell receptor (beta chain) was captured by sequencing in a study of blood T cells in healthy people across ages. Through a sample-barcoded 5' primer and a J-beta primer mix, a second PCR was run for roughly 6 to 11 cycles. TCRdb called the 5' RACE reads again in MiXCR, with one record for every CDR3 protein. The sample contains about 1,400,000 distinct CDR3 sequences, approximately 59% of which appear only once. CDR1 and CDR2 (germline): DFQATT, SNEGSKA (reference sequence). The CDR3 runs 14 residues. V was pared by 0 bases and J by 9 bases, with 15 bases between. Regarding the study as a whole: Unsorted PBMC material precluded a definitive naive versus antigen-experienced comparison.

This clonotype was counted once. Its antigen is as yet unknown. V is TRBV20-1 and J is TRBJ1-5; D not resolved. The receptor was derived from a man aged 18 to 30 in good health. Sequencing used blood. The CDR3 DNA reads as TGCAGTGCTAGAGATGACCTTCAATCGCGGCCCCAGCATTTT. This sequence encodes CSARDDLQSRPQHF.